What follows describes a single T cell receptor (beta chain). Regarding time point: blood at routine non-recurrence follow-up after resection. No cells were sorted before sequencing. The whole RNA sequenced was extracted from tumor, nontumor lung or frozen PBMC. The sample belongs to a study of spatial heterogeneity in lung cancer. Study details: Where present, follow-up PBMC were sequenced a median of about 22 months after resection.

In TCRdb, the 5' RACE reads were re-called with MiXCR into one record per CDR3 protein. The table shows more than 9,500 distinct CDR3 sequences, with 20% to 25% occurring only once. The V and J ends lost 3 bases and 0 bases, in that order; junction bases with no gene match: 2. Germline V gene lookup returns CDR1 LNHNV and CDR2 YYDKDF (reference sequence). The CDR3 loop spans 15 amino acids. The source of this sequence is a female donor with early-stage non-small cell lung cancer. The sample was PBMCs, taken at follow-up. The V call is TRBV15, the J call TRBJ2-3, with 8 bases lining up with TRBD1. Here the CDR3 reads CATSSRQGSTDTQYF. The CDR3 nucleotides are TGTGCCACCAGCAGCCGACAGGGGAGCACAGATACGCAGTATTTT.